This T cell receptor beta chain was recovered during a study of cytomegalovirus exposure and HLA in healthy donors. Sequencing was performed with immunoSEQ multiplex PCR; in TCRdb, only in-frame clones are kept and a portion is missing. The data contain fewer than 250,000 clones, around 90% of them singletons. Details on this clone: Its antigen is currently unknown.

Trimming took 5 bases from V and 6 from J, leaving 10 bases between them. CDR3 size: 11 residues. Germline V lookup: CDR1 SQVTM, CDR2 ANQGSEA. General study findings and limits: Despite most TCR sequences being rare, some public TCRs occurred in many donors.

This clonotype was obtained from a woman aged 18 to 35 in good health and CMV-seropositive. Material: PBMCs. The chain is built from TRBV29-1 and TRBJ1-1, with a tentative D call TRBD1 (5 bases). The CDR3 here is CSVQGMAEAFF. In nucleotides, the CDR3 is TGCAGCGTTCAGGGCATGGCTGAAGCTTTCTTT.